One sample yielded the 5 T cell receptor beta chains listed below, sequenced in a study of T cell responses to AZD1222 COVID-19 vaccine. Here immunoSEQ multiplex PCR was the method, and the copy in TCRdb shows in-frame clones only, minus some. The sample yields 130,000 or so clones, about nine tenths seen once. Sequencing used peripheral blood, obtained on day 0 of AZD1222 vaccination. All receptors come from an adult in good health.

The DNA for the CDR3 is TGCGCCAGCAGCCAAGATGCAGGCACCGGGGAGCTGTTTTTT. This encodes CASSQDAGTGELFF. The rearrangement uses TRBV4-3 and TRBJ2-2; D uncertain. V gave up 0 bases and J gave up 4 bases, with 6 bases separating them. The germline CDR1 and CDR2 sequences are LGHNA and YSLEER. CDR3 size: 14 residues.

This chain connects TRBV3-1 (or the pseudogene TRBV3-2) to TRBJ2-7; D is unresolved. With 4 bases removed from V and 6 bases from J, the gap between germline ends came to 1 base. The CDR3 is 9 amino acids. The V gene's germline CDR1 is LGHDT and CDR2 YNNKEL (reference sequence). Here the CDR3 DNA reads TGTGCCAGCAGCCTCGAGCAGTACTTC. Translated, it gives CASSLEQYF.

This chain uses TRBV12-3 or TRBV12-4 with TRBJ1-5; D gene uncertain. CDR3 size: 13 residues. The germline V and J ends were trimmed by 1 base and 6 bases, with 7 bases remaining between them. The CDR3 nucleotides are TGTGCCAGCAGTTTAGACGGGCCTCAGCCCCAGCATTTT. This gives the protein CASSLDGPQPQHF.

The gene calls are TRBV2 and TRBJ2-7; D call uncertain. The CDR3 is 11 residues long. The V end lost 4 bases, the J end lost 4 bases, and 5 bases lay between the germline ends. Germline CDR1 and CDR2: SNHLY and FYNNEI. The CDR3 protein is CASSARYEQYF. The CDR3 DNA sequence: TGTGCCAGCAGTGCCAGATACGAGCAGTACTTC.

The DNA of the CDR3 is TGTGCCAGCAGTTACCCTCCGGGACAGGGTCTAGGGACTGAAGCTTTCTTT. Its protein product is CASSYPPGQGLGTEAFF. This chain uses TRBV6-9 with TRBJ1-1; 9 bases align to TRBD1. CDR1 is MNHGY, CDR2 SVAAGI, per germline. The length of the CDR3 is 17 residues. V was clipped by 3 bases and J by 5 bases; unmatched bases: 13.